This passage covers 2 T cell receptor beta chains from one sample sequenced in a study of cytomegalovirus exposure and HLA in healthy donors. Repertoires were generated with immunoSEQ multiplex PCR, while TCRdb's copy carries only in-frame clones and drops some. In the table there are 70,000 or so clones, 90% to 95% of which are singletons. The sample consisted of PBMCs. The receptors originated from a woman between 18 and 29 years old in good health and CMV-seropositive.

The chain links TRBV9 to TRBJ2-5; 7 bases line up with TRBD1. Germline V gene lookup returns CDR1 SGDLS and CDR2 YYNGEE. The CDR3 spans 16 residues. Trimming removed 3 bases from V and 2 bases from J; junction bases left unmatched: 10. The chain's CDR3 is CASSASPTGAQETQYF. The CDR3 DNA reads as TGTGCCAGCAGCGCCTCACCTACAGGGGCGCAAGAGACCCAGTACTTC.

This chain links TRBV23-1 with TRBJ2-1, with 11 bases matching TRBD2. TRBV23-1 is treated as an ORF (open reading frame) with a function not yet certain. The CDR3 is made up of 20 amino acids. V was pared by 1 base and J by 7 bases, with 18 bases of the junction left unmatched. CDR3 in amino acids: CASSQYGPSGGLGSVNEQFF. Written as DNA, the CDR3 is TGCGCCAGCAGTCAATACGGTCCTAGCGGGGGGCTGGGGTCCGTTAATGAGCAGTTCTTC.